This TCR beta chain stems from a study of spatial heterogeneity in lung cancer. Study results and limitations: Relative to follow-up, resection was when ubiquitous expanded tumor TCRs appeared more in blood.

Each CDR3 protein is one row after TCRdb ran MiXCR on the 5' RACE reads. The repertoire holds tens of thousands of distinct CDR3 sequences, with 8.5% to 12% as singletons. CDR3 length: 13 residues. V dropped 7 bases and J dropped 7; count of bases not matched to a gene: 4. Described time point: blood at routine non-recurrence follow-up after resection. Frozen PBMC, nontumor lung or tumor provided whole RNA, which was sequenced unsorted. This clonotype has a count of ten or more. Its antigen remains unidentified. Material: PBMCs, obtained at follow-up. The receptor's source is a female donor with early-stage non-small cell lung cancer. V usage is TRBV12-3 or TRBV12-4 and J usage is TRBJ1-3; TRBD1 agrees at 10 bases. In DNA, the CDR3 is TGTGCCAGCAACCCGACAGGGGGCAACACCATATATTTT. Amino acid sequence: CASNPTGGNTIYF.